Following are 20 T cell receptor beta chains from one sample sequenced in a study of cytotoxic CD8 clonotypes in ibrutinib-treated CLL. TCRdb's copy holds only in-frame clones and misses some; the assay was immunoSEQ multiplex PCR. Here the sample spans some 200,000 clones, nearly 80% being singletons. The source was PBMCs, collected after 12 months of ibrutinib treatment. The receptor set was obtained from a human donor with chronic lymphocytic leukemia.

The chain links TRBV4-1 to TRBJ1-4; D is undetermined. The germline gives CDR1 MGHRA, CDR2 YSYEKL. There are 13 residues in the CDR3. Trimming took off 3 bases at V and 7 bases at J, with 9 bases between the two ends. The CDR3 nucleotides read TGCGCCAGCAGCCACCGGGCCGGTGAAAAACTGTTTTTT. It translates to CASSHRAGEKLFF.

This chain links TRBV11-3 with TRBJ2-5, with a tentative D call TRBD2 (6 bases). V was shortened by 4 bases and J by 1 base, with 22 bases between the two germline ends. The CDR3 is 18 residues long. Per germline, CDR1 SGHNT and CDR2 YENEEA. For the CDR3, the DNA is TGTGCCAGCAGCTGTTTATACCCAGGACTACGACCCCAAGAGACCCAGTACTTC. Translated: CASSCLYPGLRPQETQYF. The entire variable domain, with the rest obtained from reference TRBV11-3 and TRBJ2-5, is as follows: EAGVVQSPRYKIIEKKQPVAFWCNPISGHNTLYWYLQNLGQGPELLIRYENEEAVDDSQLPKDRFSAERLKGVDSTLKIQPAELGDSAVYLCASSCLYPGLRPQETQYFGPGTRLLVL.

The gene calls are TRBV7-3 and TRBJ2-1, with 8 bases that match TRBD2. This CDR3 is built from 15 residues. The trim removed 6 bases at V and 7 bases at J, leaving 11 bases unmatched. The germline CDR1 and CDR2 sequences are SGHTA and FQGTGA. CDR3 DNA sequence: TGTGCCAGCAGTCGACCCAGCGGGGGTGGGAATGAGCAGTTCTTC. Encoded protein: CASSRPSGGGNEQFF.

V gene TRBV28 combines with J gene TRBJ2-3, with 7 bases aligning to TRBD2. Germline V gene lookup returns CDR1 MDHEN and CDR2 SYDVKM. CDR3 length equals 14 residues. The trim removed 8 bases at V and 0 bases at J, leaving 5 bases unmatched. CDR3 protein: CASGGGISTDTQYF. The CDR3 nucleotides are TGTGCCAGCGGGGGGGGTATTAGCACAGATACGCAGTATTTT. The full variable domain, completed using reference TRBV28 and TRBJ2-3, is DVKVTQSSRYLVKRTGEKVFLECVQDMDHENMFWYRQDPGLGLRLIYFSYDVKMKEKGDIPEGYSVSREKKERFSLILESASTNQTSMYLCASGGGISTDTQYFGPGTRLTVL.

The chain couples TRBV2 to TRBJ1-2; D unresolved. Trimming took off 3 bases at V and 8 bases at J, with 10 bases between the two ends. The germline gives CDR1 SNHLY, CDR2 FYNNEI. The length of the CDR3 is 12 residues. CDR3 in amino acids: CASSEEGRGYTF. The CDR3 bases are TGTGCCAGCAGTGAGGAGGGTCGGGGCTACACCTTC.

This rearrangement joins TRBV5-4 to TRBJ2-5, with TRBD2 identical over 7 bases. CDR1 and CDR2 (germline): SGHNT, YYREEE (reference sequence). The CDR3 covers 15 residues. V was pared by 4 bases and J by 8 bases, with 14 bases of the junction left unmatched. CDR3 DNA: TGTGCCAGCAGCCCTAAGGTTGGGGGGGTAGATACCCAGTACTTC. Translated: CASSPKVGGVDTQYF.

The V call is TRBV9, the J call TRBJ1-4; D call uncertain. V lost 0 bases to trimming and J lost 4 bases, with 10 bases between them. The CDR3 consists of 15 residues. Germline V gene data show CDR1 as SGDLS and CDR2 as YYNGEE. The CDR3 loop is CASSVAGSDNEKLFF. CDR3 nucleotides: TGTGCCAGCAGCGTAGCCGGGTCGGATAATGAAAAACTGTTTTTT.

V is TRBV5-1 and J is TRBJ2-2; D unclear. The length of the CDR3 is 14 residues. V lost 1 base and J 4 bases, leaving 8 bases between the germline ends. Germline V gives CDR1 SGHRS, CDR2 YFSETQ. CDR3 loop: CASSLWVSTGELFF. The DNA of the CDR3 is TGCGCCAGCAGCTTGTGGGTGAGCACCGGGGAGCTGTTTTTT.

This clone occurred a few times. V gene TRBV25-1 combines with J gene TRBJ2-5; D is perhaps TRBD1 (5 bases). V gave up 2 bases and J gave up 4 bases, with 11 bases separating them. This CDR3 has 14 residues. Per germline, CDR1 MGHDK and CDR2 SYGVNS. The CDR3 DNA is TGTGCCAGCAGTGAACAGGGCGTGGGAGAGACCCAGTACTTC. It specifies CASSEQGVGETQYF.

The CDR3 DNA follows: TGTGCCAGCAGTACGACTAGCCCGCGACAGTACTTC. As protein: CASSTTSPRQYF. The gene calls are TRBV2 and TRBJ2-4, with 7 bases aligning to TRBD2. This CDR3 region has 12 residues. CDR1 and CDR2 from the germline V gene are SNHLY and FYNNEI. With V trimmed by 5 bases and J by 13 bases, 8 bases remained unmatched. Combining the CDR3 with reference TRBV2 and TRBJ2-4 gives the whole variable domain EPEVTQTPSHQVTQMGQEVILRCVPISNHLYFYWYRQILGQKVEFLVSFYNNEISEKSEIFDDQFSVERPDGSNFTLKIRSTKLEDSAMYFCASSTTSPRQYFGAGTRLSVL.

The CDR3 bases are TGTGCCAGCAGTTGGTGGGTCACCGGGGAGCTGTTTTTT. It encodes CASSWWVTGELFF. V and J are TRBV27 and TRBJ2-2, with D hard to call. The CDR3 runs to 13 residues. CDR1 MNHEY and CDR2 SMNVEV come from the germline V gene (reference sequence). Between the trimmed V and J ends, which lost 4 bases and 4 bases, there was a span of 7 bases.

This rearrangement joins TRBV27 to TRBJ1-2; 7 bases align to TRBD1. The CDR3 contains 15 residues. The germline V gene has CDR1 MNHEY and CDR2 SMNVEV (reference sequence). Trimming at V came to 4 bases and at J to 3 bases, leaving 8 bases not matched to a gene. CDR3 DNA sequence: TGTGCCAGCAGTTCCTTAGGGACAGCCTACTATGGCTACACCTTC. Amino acids: CASSSLGTAYYGYTF.

The chain combines TRBV18 with TRBJ2-3; 7 bases match TRBD2. In germline, CDR1 is KGHSH, CDR2 LQKENI. The CDR3 totals 15 residues. V lost 3 bases, J lost 0 bases, and 3 bases stayed unmatched. CDR3 bases: TGTGCCAGCTCACCGATAGCGGGTAGCACAGATACGCAGTATTTT. Encoded protein: CASSPIAGSTDTQYF.

This CDR3 reads CATASGQGFDEQYF. The CDR3, as DNA: TGTGCCACCGCTAGTGGACAGGGATTCGACGAGCAGTACTTC. The chain uses TRBV6-1 and TRBJ2-7; 8 bases fit TRBD1. V shed 10 bases and J 5 bases; nucleotides not matched to a gene: 13. CDR1 is MNHNS, CDR2 SASEGT, per germline. The CDR3 contains 14 residues.

To note about this clone: A far larger clone is off by one base, so a read error is likely. This sequence joins TRBV27 and TRBJ2-1; the match to TRBD1 covers 7 bases. Trimming cost V 8 bases and J 4 bases; bases outside gene matches: 11. Germline assignment: CDR1 MNHEY and CDR2 SMNVEV (reference sequence). CDR3 size: 15 residues. The CDR3 sequence: CASWPGEGAYNEQFF. Here the CDR3 DNA reads TGTGCCAGCTGGCCGGGCGAGGGGGCTTACAATGAGCAGTTCTTC.

The rearrangement uses TRBV13 and TRBJ2-1; D might be TRBD1 (5 bases). This CDR3 is built from 16 residues. Germline values: CDR1 PRHDT, CDR2 FYEKMQ (reference sequence). The germline V and J ends were trimmed by 1 base and 5 bases, with 15 bases remaining between them. CDR3 nucleotides: TGTGCCAGCAGCTTAGTGGCGCGGACAAGAGACAATGAGCAGTTCTTC. It is translated as CASSLVARTRDNEQFF.

The V call is TRBV25-1, the J call TRBJ1-1, with D unresolved. The germline gives CDR1 MGHDK, CDR2 SYGVNS. There are 12 residues in the CDR3. V lost 2 bases, J lost 6 bases, and 7 bases lay in between. The CDR3 here is CASSEGDSEAFF. Here the CDR3 DNA reads TGTGCCAGCAGTGAAGGCGATTCTGAAGCTTTCTTT.

This chain connects TRBV7-8 to TRBJ2-7; tentatively, D is TRBD1 or TRBD2 (5 bases each). This CDR3 is 14 amino acids long. Germline V gene data show CDR1 as SGHVS and CDR2 as FQNEAQ. V lost 7 bases, J lost 2 bases, and 15 bases lay in between. This CDR3 reads CASTRGRQTYEQYF. CDR3 nucleotide sequence: TGTGCCAGCACCCGGGGCAGGCAGACCTACGAGCAGTACTTC.

V usage is TRBV7-6 and J usage is TRBJ2-7; 7 nucleotides agree with TRBD2. V trimming: 1 base; J trimming: 6 bases; junction bases outside the gene matches: 9. The CDR3 is made up of 15 amino acids. Germline assignment: CDR1 SGHVS and CDR2 FNYEAQ. The CDR3 loop reads CASSLEGGGRSEQYF. Here the CDR3 DNA reads TGTGCCAGCAGCTTAGAAGGAGGCGGGAGATCCGAGCAGTACTTC.

The chain employs TRBV25-1 and TRBJ1-3, with a possible D match to TRBD1 (5 bases). From germline, CDR1 is MGHDK and CDR2 SYGVNS. The CDR3 length is 11 residues. Trimming cost V 10 bases and J 10 bases, with 14 bases left between them. The CDR3 spells CATVGAGTIYF. Here the CDR3 DNA reads TGTGCCACCGTAGGGGCTGGGACCATATATTTT.